This T cell receptor (beta chain) was sequenced during a study of T cells in tuberculosis. In the study overall: CD1B tetramers identified T cells specific for mycobacterial lipid GMM.

Thawed, overnight-rested PBMC were stained with GMM-loaded CD1B tetramer, viability dye and anti-CD3, then sorted. The lipid loaded on the CD1B tetramers was C32 glucose monomycolate from Rhodococcus equi. PBMC for tetramer sorting were first depleted of CD14-expressing monocytes. From each donor, roughly 99,000 tetramer-negative cells were sorted. No alpha-beta pairing information exists for these sequences. Here immunoSEQ multiplex PCR was the method, and the copy in TCRdb shows in-frame clones only, minus some. This table holds approximately 60,000 clones, 81% found once. This TCR derives from an adult woman with latent tuberculosis. Sequenced sample: CD1b-GMM tetramer-negative cells sorted from PBMCs.

CDR3 nucleotide sequence: TGTGCCAGCAGTTTGATTCGTGGCGGGACGCGGAACACCGGGGAGCTGTTTTTT. Translated, it gives CASSLIRGGTRNTGELFF. The gene calls are TRBV28 and TRBJ2-2; TRBD2 is a possible D gene (6 bases). CDR3 length: 18 amino acids. Between the trimmed V and J ends, which lost 3 bases and 1 base, there was a span of 18 bases. Germline assignment: CDR1 MDHEN and CDR2 SYDVKM. The complete variable domain, with remaining parts taken from reference TRBV28 and TRBJ2-2, reads DVKVTQSSRYLVKRTGEKVFLECVQDMDHENMFWYRQDPGLGLRLIYFSYDVKMKEKGDIPEGYSVSREKKERFSLILESASTNQTSMYLCASSLIRGGTRNTGELFFGEGSRLTVL.